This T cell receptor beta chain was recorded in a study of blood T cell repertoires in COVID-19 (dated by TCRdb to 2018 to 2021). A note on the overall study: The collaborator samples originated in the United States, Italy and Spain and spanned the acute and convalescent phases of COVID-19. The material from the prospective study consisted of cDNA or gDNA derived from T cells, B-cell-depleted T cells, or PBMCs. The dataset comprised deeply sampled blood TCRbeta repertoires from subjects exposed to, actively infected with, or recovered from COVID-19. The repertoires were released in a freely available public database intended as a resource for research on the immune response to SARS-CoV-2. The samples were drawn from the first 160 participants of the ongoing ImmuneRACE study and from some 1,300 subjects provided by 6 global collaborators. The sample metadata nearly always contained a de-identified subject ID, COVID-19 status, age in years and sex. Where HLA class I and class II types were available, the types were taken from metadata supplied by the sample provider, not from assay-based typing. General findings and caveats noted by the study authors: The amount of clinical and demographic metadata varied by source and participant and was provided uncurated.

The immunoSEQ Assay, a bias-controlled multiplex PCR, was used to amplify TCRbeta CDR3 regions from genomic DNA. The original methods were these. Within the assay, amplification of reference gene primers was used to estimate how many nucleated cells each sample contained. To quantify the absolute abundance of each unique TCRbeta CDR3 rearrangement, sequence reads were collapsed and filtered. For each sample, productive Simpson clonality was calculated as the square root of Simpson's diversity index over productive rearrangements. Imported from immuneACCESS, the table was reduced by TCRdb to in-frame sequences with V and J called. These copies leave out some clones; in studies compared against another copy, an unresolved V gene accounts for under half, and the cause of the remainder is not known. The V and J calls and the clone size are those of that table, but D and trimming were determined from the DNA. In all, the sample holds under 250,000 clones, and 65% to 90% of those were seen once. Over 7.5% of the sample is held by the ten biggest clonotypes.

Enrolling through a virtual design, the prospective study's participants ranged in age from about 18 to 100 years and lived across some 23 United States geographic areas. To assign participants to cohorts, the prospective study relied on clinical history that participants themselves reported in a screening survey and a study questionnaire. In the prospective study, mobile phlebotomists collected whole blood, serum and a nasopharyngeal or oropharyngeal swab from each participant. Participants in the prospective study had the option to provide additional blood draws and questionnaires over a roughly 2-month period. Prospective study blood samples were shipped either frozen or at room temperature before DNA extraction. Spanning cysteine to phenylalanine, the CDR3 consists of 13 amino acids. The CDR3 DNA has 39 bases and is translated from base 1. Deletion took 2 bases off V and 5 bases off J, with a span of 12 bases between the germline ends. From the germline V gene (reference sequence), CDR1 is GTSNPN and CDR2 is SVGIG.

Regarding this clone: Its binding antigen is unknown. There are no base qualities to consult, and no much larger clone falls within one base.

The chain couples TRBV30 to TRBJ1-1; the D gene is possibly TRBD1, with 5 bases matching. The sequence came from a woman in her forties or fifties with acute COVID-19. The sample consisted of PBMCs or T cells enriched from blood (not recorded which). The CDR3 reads CAWSRRVSTEAFF. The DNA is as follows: TGTGCCTGGAGTCGCAGGGTATCGACTGAAGCTTTCTTT.